These T cell receptor beta chains were read from a single sample in a study of OX40 agonist ivuxolimab in advanced cancers. Measured with immunoSEQ multiplex PCR; TCRdb has only the in-frame clones, and not every one. Of 60,000 to 70,000 clones listed, roughly 89% were seen once; the top ten hold about 11%. Source: CD4+ or CD8+ T cells sorted from blood, taken in a trial of the OX40 agonist ivuxolimab. The receptors stem from an adult with an advanced solid tumor such as melanoma, head and neck, liver or kidney cancer. Each CDR3 is given with its conserved first and last residue. The D gene is left open where the match is weak. A clone size is listed for some rows: how often the clone was seen (once, few, many), or a class if it is expanded.

J gene | CDR3 length | D gene | clone size | V gene | CDR3 DNA | CDR3 protein
TRBJ1-5 | 14 | NA | few | TRBV27 | TGTGCCAGCAGTTTGTATACAGGCAATCAGCCCCAGCATTTT | CASSLYTGNQPQHF
TRBJ2-1 | 15 | TRBD2 | NA | TRBV9 | TGTGCCAGCAGCGGGGACTACTTAAGCTACAATGAGCAGTTCTTC | CASSGDYLSYNEQFF
TRBJ2-6 | 19 | NA | NA | TRBV5-1 | TGCGCCAGCACCCCCCCGCCCGGGACAAAGTACTCTGGGGCCAACGTCCTGACTTTC | CASTPPPGTKYSGANVLTF
TRBJ2-2 | 14 | TRBD2 | few | TRBV6-6 | TGTGCCAGCATGCGGGGGGGGAACACCGGGGAGCTGTTTTTT | CASMRGGNTGELFF
TRBJ2-7 | 16 | TRBD1 | NA | TRBV5-5 | TGTGCCAGCAGCTCAACGCGGGGGACAGGGTCCGTGGAGCAGTACTTC | CASSSTRGTGSVEQYF
TRBJ2-7 | 17 | TRBD2 | NA | TRBV27 | TGTGCCAGCAGCCCGGCAGGGTTGATAGCGGGAGAGTACGAGCAGTACTTC | CASSPAGLIAGEYEQYF
TRBJ2-5 | 16 | TRBD2 | NA | TRBV10-3 | TGTGCCATCAGTGAGTCAAGACTAGCTGAGGAAGAGACCCAGTACTTC | CAISESRLAEEETQYF
TRBJ2-2 | 13 | NA | few | TRBV30 | TGTGCCTCGGACATGCGATACTCATGGGAGCTGTTTTTT | CASDMRYSWELFF
TRBJ1-2 | 13 | TRBD1 | NA | TRBV29-1 | TGCAGCGTACTCGGACAGGGTCGATGGGGCTACACCTTC | CSVLGQGRWGYTF
TRBJ1-4 | 16 | NA | NA | TRBV10-3 | TGTGCCATCAGACCAGGGGAGGTTTCAACTAATGAAAAACTGTTTTTT | CAIRPGEVSTNEKLFF
TRBJ2-1 | 14 | TRBD1 | NA | TRBV7-8 | TGTGCCAGCAGCGCGGGACAGGGCCTTAATGAGCAGTTCTTC | CASSAGQGLNEQFF
TRBJ2-3 | 16 | TRBD2 | NA | TRBV28 | TGTGCCAGCACCTCCCACGGGACTAGCCCTACAGATACGCAGTATTTT | CASTSHGTSPTDTQYF
TRBJ2-7 | 13 | NA | NA | TRBV9 | TGTGCCAGCAGCGCCTCCCACCGGGACGAGCAGTACTTC | CASSASHRDEQYF
TRBJ1-2 | 15 | NA | NA | TRBV19 | TGTGCCAGTAGTCCCGTCGAGTCGGCTAACTATGGCTACACCTTC | CASSPVESANYGYTF
TRBJ2-2 | 16 | TRBD2 | NA | TRBV18 | TGTGCCAGCTCACCAGAGACGGGGGGTAACACCGGGGAGCTGTTTTTT | CASSPETGGNTGELFF
TRBJ2-7 | 12 | NA | NA | TRBV28 | TGTGCCAGCAGTCCTACTGGCCGAGGGCAGTACTTC | CASSPTGRGQYF
TRBJ2-1 | 15 | TRBD2 | NA | TRBV7-9 | TGTGCCAGCAGCCCCAGCGGGAGGCCCTACAATGAGCAGTTCTTC | CASSPSGRPYNEQFF
TRBJ2-5 | 12 | NA | NA | TRBV7-6 | TGTGCCAGCACCGGACACTGGGAGACCCAGTACTTC | CASTGHWETQYF
TRBJ1-1 | 13 | TRBD1 | NA | TRBV19 | TGTGCCAGTAGTATTCAGGGGGGCACTGAAGCTTTCTTT | CASSIQGGTEAFF
TRBJ2-7 | 15 | NA | NA | TRBV7-9 | TGTGCCAGCAGCCACCGGGACGGACTTCTCTACGAGCAGTACTTC | CASSHRDGLLYEQYF
TRBJ1-2 | 13 | NA | NA | TRBV27 | TGTGCCAGCAGTTTAGGGGTAGGAATGGGCTACACCTTC | CASSLGVGMGYTF
TRBJ2-7 | 14 | NA | NA | TRBV27 | TGTGCCAGCTGGGACCGAAGCATTGGATACGAGCAGTACTTC | CASWDRSIGYEQYF
TRBJ1-1 | 15 | NA | NA | TRBV27 | TGTGCCAGCAGTTTATCGATCAGGATGAACACTGAAGCTTTCTTT | CASSLSIRMNTEAFF
TRBJ1-2 | 17 | NA | NA | TRBV5-1 | TGCGCCAGCAGCTTGAGGACCGGGGGACGGAGGATGAATGGCTACACCTTC | CASSLRTGGRRMNGYTF
TRBJ2-7 | 12 | NA | NA | TRBV27 | TGTGCCAGCAGTCTGTGGGATGGGGAGCAGTACTTC | CASSLWDGEQYF
TRBJ1-1 | 12 | NA | once | TRBV4-2 | TGTGCCAGCAGCCAGGTTGACACTGAAGCTTTCTTT | CASSQVDTEAFF
TRBJ1-3 | 16 | NA | once | TRBV4-1 | TGCGCCAGCAGCCCCCGGGCTACTCACCCCGCGGACACCATATATTTT | CASSPRATHPADTIYF
TRBJ2-1 | 17 | NA | NA | TRBV29-1 | TGCAGCGTTCGACAGATGAGAGAGGGCAGGGTGGGTAATGAGCAGTTCTTC | CSVRQMREGRVGNEQFF
TRBJ2-7 | 15 | NA | NA | TRBV10-3 | TGTGCCATCAGTGATTGGCAGGGGGACTCTAACGAGCAGTACTTC | CAISDWQGDSNEQYF
TRBJ2-7 | 16 | NA | NA | TRBV27 | TGTGCCAGCAGTTTATCGATGGGGGGAGGTCTCTACGAGCAGTACTTC | CASSLSMGGGLYEQYF
TRBJ2-7 | 15 | NA | once | TRBV29-1 | TGCAGCGTTGCCCCCGAAGAACGGAACTTCTACGAGCAGTACTTC | CSVAPEERNFYEQYF
TRBJ1-1 | 13 | TRBD1 | NA | TRBV28 | TGTGCCAGCACCAGGGGGATTAACACTGAAGCTTTCTTT | CASTRGINTEAFF
TRBJ1-1 | 15 | NA | NA | TRBV7-6 | TGTGCCAGCAGCTTAGATTATGCAGGGCGAACTGAAGCTTTCTTT | CASSLDYAGRTEAFF
TRBJ2-2 | 16 | TRBD1 | NA | TRBV2 | TGTGCCAGCATTATACCGGGACAGGGAGGAACCGGGGAGCTGTTTTTT | CASIIPGQGGTGELFF
TRBJ2-1 | 15 | TRBD2 | NA | TRBV7-9 | TGTGCCAGCAGCTCGGGACTAGCGGGGCACAATGAGCAGTTCTTC | CASSSGLAGHNEQFF
TRBJ2-2 | 14 | NA | NA | TRBV5-8 | TGTGCCAGAAAAAGCCTTACGGGCCCCGGGGAGCTGTTTTTT | CARKSLTGPGELFF
TRBJ2-5 | 14 | NA | once | TRBV13 | TGTGCCAGCAGCTATAGGACACAGAAAGAGACCCAGTACTTC | CASSYRTQKETQYF
TRBJ1-4 | 12 | NA | once | TRBV19 | TGTGCCAGTCATGGGGCCGGTTTGGAACTGTTTTTT | CASHGAGLELFF
TRBJ2-7 | 15 | TRBD1 | NA | TRBV7-9 | TGTGCCAGCAGCTCGCGACAGGGTGAGATGTACGAGCAGTACTTC | CASSSRQGEMYEQYF
TRBJ2-3 | 14 | TRBD1 | NA | TRBV30 | TGTGCCTGGGCGATACAGGGGTTTGCAGATACGCAGTATTTT | CAWAIQGFADTQYF
TRBJ1-2 | 13 | NA | few | TRBV7-9 | TGTGCCAGCAGCACAGACGAGGCTTATGGCTACACCTTC | CASSTDEAYGYTF
TRBJ2-1 | 14 | NA | NA | TRBV27 | TGTGCCAGCAGCGAGCGTGACCTATACAATGAGCAGTTCTTC | CASSERDLYNEQFF
TRBJ2-1 | 14 | NA | NA | TRBV6-5 | TGTGCCAGCATGAGGGGGGGAACCTACAATGAGCAGTTCTTC | CASMRGGTYNEQFF
TRBJ1-2 | 15 | NA | NA | TRBV30 | TGTGCCTGGTTACCGAAGTCTGACAGGTCAGCGCAGTGTGTCTTC | CAWLPKSDRSAQCVF
TRBJ2-1 | 12 | NA | NA | TRBV19 | TGTGCCAGTAGTATACCAGGGTTTATCGGGATCTTC | CASSIPGFIGIF